The 32 T cell receptor beta chains below were found in one sample sequenced in a study of shared clonotypes between healthy human individuals. Produced via immunoSEQ multiplex PCR; TCRdb's table is partial and in-frame only. The table records more than 850,000 clones, 70% to 80% of them present only once. Source material: memory CD4+ T cells from PBMCs. Subset meaning: CD45RA-negative fraction. These receptor sequences come from a man between 18 and 29 years old in good health. Some clones in this sample may be carry-over from other donors' samples.

CDR3 DNA: TGTGCCAGCTCACCGCTATCCGGGGAGACAGGGGTCCAAGAGACCCAGTACTTC. This gives the protein CASSPLSGETGVQETQYF. The rearrangement joins TRBV18 to TRBJ2-5, with 8 bases identical to TRBD1. V was pared by 3 bases and J by 1 base, with 13 bases of the junction left unmatched. Looked up from germline, CDR1 is KGHSH and CDR2 is LQKENI. The CDR3 loop spans 18 amino acids.

The chain is built from TRBV23-1 and TRBJ2-1; TRBD2 agrees at 9 bases. TRBV23-1 is placed among ORFs of uncertain function. The CDR3 totals 20 residues. J gave up 6 bases and V 3 bases, and 21 bases lay outside the gene matches. CDR3: CASSQPTILSPLAGPNEQFF. The CDR3 DNA reads TGCGCCAGCAGTCAGCCTACGATCCTGAGCCCGCTAGCGGGACCCAATGAGCAGTTCTTC.

This clone was detected only a few times. V usage is TRBV28 and J usage is TRBJ2-1; 8 nucleotides align to TRBD2. CDR3 size: 15 residues. J lost 7 bases, V lost 1 base, and 6 bases had no gene match. Germline V gene sequence: CDR1 MDHEN, CDR2 SYDVKM. The CDR3 spells CASSLSERERNEQFF. As DNA, the CDR3 is TGTGCCAGCAGTTTATCGGAGCGGGAGAGGAATGAGCAGTTCTTC.

The chain recombines TRBV19 with TRBJ1-5, with D maybe TRBD1 (6 bases). The V gene's germline CDR1 is LNHDA and CDR2 SQIVND (reference sequence). CDR3 length: 15 amino acids. Trimming stripped 7 bases from V and 3 bases from J, with 16 bases between. CDR3 coding DNA: TGTGCCAGTATCCCCGGGGGCAGTCTCAATCAGCCCCAGCATTTT. Translation gives CASIPGGSLNQPQHF.

The V call is TRBV29-1, the J call TRBJ2-3, with TRBD2 matching over 12 bases. CDR1 and CDR2 (germline): SQVTM, ANQGSEA. The V segment lost 3 bases and the J segment 8 bases; nucleotides outside the gene matches: 0. The CDR3 consists of 12 residues. CDR3 region: CSVEGLAGTQYF. The CDR3 nucleotides read TGCAGCGTTGAGGGACTAGCGGGTACGCAGTATTTT.

The chain links TRBV6-5 to TRBJ2-4, with D possibly being TRBD2 (6 bases). V lost 11 bases to trimming and J lost 7 bases, with 15 bases between them. CDR1 and CDR2 (germline): MNHEY, SVGAGI. The CDR3 extends over 12 amino acids. The CDR3 loop is CAVRAEGNIQYF. The CDR3, as DNA: TGTGCCGTCCGGGCGGAGGGTAACATTCAGTACTTC.

The sample holds many counts of this clone. The J gene is TRBJ1-6, the V gene TRBV10-1; 9 positions match TRBD1. J was trimmed by 5 bases and V by 10 bases; bases with no gene match: 12. Germline loops: CDR1 WNHNN, CDR2 SYGVQD (reference sequence). The CDR3 runs to 16 residues. The CDR3 sequence is CAIPKPGQGDNSPLHF. The CDR3 bases are TGCGCCATCCCCAAACCGGGACAGGGAGATAATTCACCCCTCCACTTT.

A word on this clone: The identical CDR3 is also encoded by other nucleotide sequences in the sample. This chain joins TRBV29-1 and TRBJ2-3, with D unresolved. Deletions cut 6 bases from V and 4 bases from J, with 8 bases between. CDR1 and CDR2 (germline): SQVTM, ANQGSEA. CDR3 size: 11 residues. The DNA for the CDR3 is TGCAGCGTGGCGAATCCAGATACGCAGTATTTT. Translating it yields CSVANPDTQYF.

V and J are TRBV19 and TRBJ2-5, with 7 bases lining up with TRBD1. The trim removed 5 bases at V and 2 bases at J, leaving 5 bases unmatched. Germline CDR1 and CDR2: LNHDA and SQIVND (reference sequence). The CDR3 contains 14 residues. The CDR3 reads CASSLGQIQETQYF. Here the CDR3 DNA reads TGTGCCAGTAGTCTGGGACAGATACAAGAGACCCAGTACTTC.

The chain links TRBV20-1 to TRBJ2-1; D possibly corresponds to TRBD2 (6 bases). The CDR3 extends over 10 amino acids. Per the germline V gene, CDR1 is DFQATT and CDR2 is SNEGSKA (reference sequence). Trimming took off 5 bases at V and 12 bases at J, with 11 bases between the two ends. CDR3 DNA: TGCAGTGCTTCACTAGCAAGGCAGTTCTTC. Protein product: CSASLARQFF.

This chain uses TRBV28 with TRBJ2-3; tentative D call: TRBD1 (6 bases). Deletions cut 8 bases from V and 0 bases from J, with 9 bases between. CDR3 length equals 13 residues. The germline V gene has CDR1 MDHEN and CDR2 SYDVKM. The DNA of the CDR3 is TGTGCCAGCGGACAGCGTAGCACAGATACGCAGTATTTT. The encoded protein is CASGQRSTDTQYF. The full variable domain, with the rest looked up from reference TRBV28 and TRBJ2-3, is DVKVTQSSRYLVKRTGEKVFLECVQDMDHENMFWYRQDPGLGLRLIYFSYDVKMKEKGDIPEGYSVSREKKERFSLILESASTNQTSMYLCASGQRSTDTQYFGPGTRLTVL.

The J gene is TRBJ1-2, the V gene TRBV27; TRBD1 is a possible D gene (6 bases). Germline V gene lookup returns CDR1 MNHEY and CDR2 SMNVEV (reference sequence). The CDR3 covers 13 residues. Between the trimmed V and J ends, which lost 4 bases and 2 bases, there was a span of 8 bases. The CDR3 reads CASSYTGNYGYTF. DNA for the CDR3: TGTGCCAGCAGTTACACAGGGAACTATGGCTACACCTTC.

This chain joins TRBV5-1 and TRBJ2-1, with D perhaps matching TRBD2 (6 bases). V was shortened by 4 bases and J by 2 bases, with 22 bases between the two germline ends. This CDR3 region has 18 residues. CDR1 is SGHRS, CDR2 YFSETQ, per germline. The CDR3 DNA sequence: TGCGCCAGCAGCCCGAACCGCGGGGTAGGGGCAGCCTACAATGAGCAGTTCTTC. Translation: CASSPNRGVGAAYNEQFF.

CDR3 DNA sequence: TGTGCCAGCAGCGCCAAGGTAGGGGTAAGCAATCAGCCCCAGCATTTT. This codes for CASSAKVGVSNQPQHF. The chain links TRBV2 to TRBJ1-5, with TRBD1 as a possible D gene (5 bases). The germline V gene encodes CDR1 SNHLY and CDR2 FYNNEI. CDR3 length equals 16 residues. V was clipped by 6 bases and J by 1 base, with 16 bases between them.

The gene calls are TRBV7-2 and TRBJ1-5; D remains ambiguous. Germline V lookup: CDR1 SGHTA, CDR2 FQGNSA. The CDR3 is 14 amino acids. Trimming shortened V by 2 bases and J by 6 bases, and 11 bases separated the two germline ends. The CDR3 DNA is TGTGCCAGCAGCTTATACGGGTTCGCTCAGCCCCAGCATTTT. Its protein product is CASSLYGFAQPQHF.

Only a few counts were recorded for this clone. In DNA form, the CDR3 reads TGCGCCAGCAGCTGGGGCGGGCAGGAAGAGAGTGGCTACACCTTC. Protein product: CASSWGGQEESGYTF. The rearrangement uses TRBV5-1 and TRBJ1-2; maybe TRBD1 (5 bases). This CDR3 contains 15 residues. V lost 3 bases, J lost 7 bases, and 19 bases lay in between. Germline V gene lookup returns CDR1 SGHRS and CDR2 YFSETQ.

This sequence joins TRBV6-1 and TRBJ2-4; TRBD1 agrees at 9 bases. The CDR3 loop spans 14 amino acids. Looked up from germline, CDR1 is MNHNS and CDR2 is SASEGT. V shed 5 bases and J 9 bases; nucleotides not matched to a gene: 8. In DNA, the CDR3 is TGTGCCAGCAGTACCGGGACAGGGTTGATCATTCAGTACTTC. This codes for CASSTGTGLIIQYF.

This clone was seen once. The V gene is TRBV7-3, the J gene TRBJ2-1; 9 bases are shared with TRBD2. The ends lost 5 bases at V and 9 bases at J; junction bases unmatched: 11. The CDR3 spans 15 residues. CDR1 is SGHTA and CDR2 is FQGTGA in the germline V gene. The CDR3 loop is CASSLGVAGDTEQFF. The CDR3 DNA sequence: TGTGCCAGCAGCCTAGGGGTAGCGGGAGACACTGAGCAGTTCTTC.

The rearrangement uses TRBV11-2 and TRBJ1-1; D remains unclear. The CDR3 contains 15 residues. V lost 1 base and J lost 0, with 9 bases in between. Germline V lookup: CDR1 SGHAT, CDR2 FQNNGV. In DNA form, the CDR3 reads TGTGCCAGCAGCTTAGGGGCACAAATGAACACTGAAGCTTTCTTT. It is translated as CASSLGAQMNTEAFF.

The V gene is TRBV11-3, the J gene TRBJ2-7; 7 bases map to TRBD2. This CDR3 is built from 13 residues. With V trimmed by 1 base and J by 11 bases, 8 bases remained unmatched. CDR1 and CDR2 (germline): SGHNT, YENEEA. CDR3 bases: TGTGCCAGCAGCTTAGGGCCCTCTAGCGGCAAGTACTTC. Translation gives CASSLGPSSGKYF.

With respect to this clone: Other DNA sequences in this specimen translate into the identical CDR3. In DNA form, the CDR3 reads TGTGCCAGCAGCTTAGGGGAAGGGAACTATGGCTACACCTTC. It codes for CASSLGEGNYGYTF. V is TRBV7-2 and J is TRBJ1-2; the D is unclear. The ends were cut back, 1 base at V and 2 bases at J, with 8 bases in the middle. The length of the CDR3 is 14 residues. Germline lookup yields CDR1 SGHTA and CDR2 FQGNSA.

There are a few counts of this clone. The chain links TRBV10-1 to TRBJ2-1, with D uncertain. The V and J ends lost 6 bases and 0 bases respectively, with 12 bases between them. The CDR3 sequence is 15 residues long. From germline, CDR1 is WNHNN and CDR2 SYGVQD (reference sequence). The CDR3 DNA reads TGCGCCAGCAGCCCCTCGTCAAGCTCCTACAATGAGCAGTTCTTC. This gives the protein CASSPSSSSYNEQFF.

Here the CDR3 DNA reads TGTGCCAGCAGCTTGGCCTCGAGGGGATTGAACACTGAAGCTTTCTTT. It yields the protein CASSLASRGLNTEAFF. The chain couples TRBV5-4 to TRBJ1-1, with D possibly being TRBD1 (5 bases). Per the germline V gene, CDR1 is SGHNT and CDR2 is YYREEE (reference sequence). This CDR3 comprises 16 residues. V was pared by 0 bases and J by 0 bases, with 12 bases between.

The gene calls are TRBV28 and TRBJ1-2; 10 bases are a match to TRBD1. With 6 bases clipped from V and 7 bases from J, the junction kept 11 bases outside the gene matches. The CDR3 consists of 15 residues. CDR1 MDHEN and CDR2 SYDVKM come from the germline V gene. The CDR3 DNA is TGTGCCAGCAGCAGATCCCCGGGACAGGGGCCTGGCTACACCTTC. It translates to CASSRSPGQGPGYTF.

This clone was recorded many times. The V and J genes are TRBV5-1 and TRBJ1-4; a weak D match, TRBD1 (5 bases). The V and J ends lost 4 bases and 5 bases respectively, with 21 bases between them. The CDR3 spans 17 residues. The germline CDR1 and CDR2 sequences are SGHRS and YFSETQ. The CDR3 protein is CASSLGVWEGSNEKLFF. The CDR3 DNA follows: TGCGCCAGCAGCCTCGGAGTTTGGGAGGGGAGCAATGAAAAACTGTTTTTT.

The CDR3 nucleotides read TGTGCCAGCAGCTTAGGAACAGAATACACCATATATTTT. Its translation: CASSLGTEYTIYF. This sequence joins TRBV7-9 and TRBJ1-3; D unclear. Trimming took 1 base from V and 8 from J, leaving 9 bases between them. Germline values: CDR1 SEHNR, CDR2 FQNEAQ (reference sequence). The CDR3 totals 13 residues.

The chain employs TRBV7-9 and TRBJ2-2, with D unresolved. The CDR3 length is 14 residues. Germline V lookup: CDR1 SEHNR, CDR2 FQNEAQ (reference sequence). V was pared by 3 bases and J by 5 bases, with 10 bases between. The CDR3 loop is CASSFETSTGELFF. DNA for the CDR3: TGTGCCAGCAGCTTTGAGACTTCAACCGGGGAGCTGTTTTTT.

This clone was recorded a few times. CDR3 sequence: CASSYRGIGNSPLHF. The CDR3 nucleotides read TGTGCCAGCAGTTACAGGGGGATTGGTAATTCACCCCTCCACTTT. The chain has TRBV6-6 and TRBJ1-6; perhaps TRBD1 as D (6 bases). Trimming took off 2 bases at V and 6 bases at J, with 11 bases between the two ends. The CDR3 runs 15 residues. Germline V gene sequence: CDR1 MNHNY, CDR2 SVGAGI (reference sequence).

The chain uses TRBV9 and TRBJ2-7; D tentatively reads TRBD1 or TRBD2 (5 bases each). V was shortened by 0 bases and J by 4 bases, with 17 bases between the two germline ends. The CDR3 consists of 16 residues. Germline CDR1 is SGDLS and CDR2 is YYNGEE. CDR3 nucleotides: TGTGCCAGCAGCGTAGATTCGGGGCTGGGGCCTTACGAGCAGTACTTC. Encoded protein: CASSVDSGLGPYEQYF.

The rearrangement joins TRBV18 to TRBJ1-1, with TRBD1 identical over 9 bases. V lost 4 bases to trimming and J lost 1 base; unmatched junction nucleotides: 4. Germline CDR1 is KGHSH and CDR2 is LQKENI. The CDR3 runs 15 residues. This CDR3 reads CASSLGQGQNTEAFF. The CDR3 nucleotides read TGTGCCAGCTCACTTGGACAGGGGCAGAACACTGAAGCTTTCTTT.

This rearrangement joins TRBV28 to TRBJ1-3; D might be TRBD1 (5 bases). Germline-derived CDR1 and CDR2 are MDHEN and SYDVKM. Trimming stripped 5 bases from V and 1 base from J, with 12 bases between. CDR3 length: 15 amino acids. CDR3 bases: TGTGCCAGCAGTGGGACGGGGGTATCTGGAAACACCATATATTTT. It encodes CASSGTGVSGNTIYF.

This clone has just one count. This chain connects TRBV5-1 to TRBJ2-3; D tentatively fits TRBD1 or TRBD2 (5 bases each). The ends were cut back, 2 bases at V and 5 bases at J, with 9 bases in the middle. CDR3 length: 13 amino acids. CDR1 and CDR2 (germline): SGHRS, YFSETQ. The CDR3: CASSLPGRDTQYF. The CDR3, as DNA: TGCGCCAGCAGCTTACCGGGGCGAGATACGCAGTATTTT.